This T cell receptor (beta chain) was recorded in a study of post-analysis software for immune sequencing data. Turning to the study itself: Disease courses included relapsing-remitting, secondary progressive and progressive-relapsing multiple sclerosis.

The library was made from cDNA and included unique molecular identifiers. Using its own MiXCR run on the PCR reads, TCRdb lists one record per CDR3 protein. This sample yields about 820,000 distinct CDR3 sequences, of which around 50% are seen a single time; approximately 4.5% belongs to the top ten. This clonotype was found a few times. No antigen is known for it. The study's findings and limits: TRBV segments more frequent in patients than in controls numbered roughly 5 and included TRBV5-6, TRBV5-1 and TRBV20-1. Diversity measured as normalized Chao1 was significantly lower in multiple sclerosis patients than in controls.

V dropped 6 bases and J dropped 4 bases, with 15 bases sitting between them. The CDR3 runs 14 residues. This receptor was taken from a girl aged 5-17 years with multiple sclerosis. Sequencing used blood. This sequence joins TRBV12-3 or TRBV12-4 and TRBJ1-1, with D possibly matching TRBD1 (6 bases). CDR3 region: CASRDGTTGTEAFF. CDR3 DNA sequence: TGTGCCAGCAGGGACGGGACAACTGGCACTGAAGCTTTCTTT.